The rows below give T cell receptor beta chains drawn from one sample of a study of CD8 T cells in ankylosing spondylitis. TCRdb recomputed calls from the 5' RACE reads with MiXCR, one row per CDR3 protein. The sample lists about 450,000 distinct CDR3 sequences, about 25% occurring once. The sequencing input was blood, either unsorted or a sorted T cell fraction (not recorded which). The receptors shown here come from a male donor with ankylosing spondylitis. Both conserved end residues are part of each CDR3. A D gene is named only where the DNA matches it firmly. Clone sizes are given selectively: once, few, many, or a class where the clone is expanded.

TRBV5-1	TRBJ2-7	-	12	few	TGCGCCAGCAGCTTGGGGGTTGACGAGCAGTACTTC	CASSLGVDEQYF
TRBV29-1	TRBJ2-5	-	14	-	TGCAGCGTTGAACCCGGACAGCCCCAAGAGACCCAGTACTTC	CSVEPGQPQETQYF
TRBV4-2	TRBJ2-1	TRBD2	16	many	TGTGCCAGCAGCCAGGAACGGACTAGCGGGTACAATGAGCAGTTCTTC	CASSQERTSGYNEQFF
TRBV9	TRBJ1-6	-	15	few	TGTGCCAGCAGCGTAGCTGAGGGGATAGGTTCACCCCTCCACTTT	CASSVAEGIGSPLHF
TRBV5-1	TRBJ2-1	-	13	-	TGCGCCAGCAGCCAAATTCCGGGGAATGAGCAGTTCTTC	CASSQIPGNEQFF
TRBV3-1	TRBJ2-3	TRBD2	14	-	TGTGCCAGTAAGGCGGGACTAGCGGGAGATACGCAGTATTTT	CASKAGLAGDTQYF
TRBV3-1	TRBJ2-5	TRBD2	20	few	TGTGCCAGCAGCCAAGGAGTACTAGCGGGAGGAGGGGGGCACCAAGAGACCCAGTACTTC	CASSQGVLAGGGGHQETQYF
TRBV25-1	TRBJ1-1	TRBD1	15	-	TGTGCCAGCAGTGACCCCCGGACAGGGAACACTGAAGCTTTCTTT	CASSDPRTGNTEAFF
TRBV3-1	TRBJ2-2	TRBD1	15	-	TGTGCCAGCAGCCAAGATCTGACAGGGGCCGGGGAGCTGTTTTTT	CASSQDLTGAGELFF
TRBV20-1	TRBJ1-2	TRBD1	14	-	TGCAGTGGGGACAGGGGTCTGAGTGGGTATGGCTACACCTTC	CSGDRGLSGYGYTF
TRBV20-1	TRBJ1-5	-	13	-	TGCAGTGCCCGCCTCGGCAGGGGACAGCCCCAGCATTTT	CSARLGRGQPQHF
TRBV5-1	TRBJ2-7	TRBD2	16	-	TGCGCCAGCAGCCCAACCAGAACTAGCGGAACCTACGAGCAGTACTTC	CASSPTRTSGTYEQYF
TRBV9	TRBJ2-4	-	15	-	TGTGCCAGCACCCCGGGGCGCTTGGGAGAAGACATTCAGTACTTC	CASTPGRLGEDIQYF
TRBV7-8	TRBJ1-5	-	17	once	TGTGCCAGCAGCTTAGATTACAGAACCGATAGCAATCAGCCCCAGCATTTT	CASSLDYRTDSNQPQHF
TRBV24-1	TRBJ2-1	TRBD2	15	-	TGTGCCACCAGTGCTCCCGGGACTAGCGGAAATGAGCAGTTCTTC	CATSAPGTSGNEQFF
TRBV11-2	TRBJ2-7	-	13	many	TGTGCCAGCAGAAGACAGGGCGCGGGAGAGCAGTACTTC	CASRRQGAGEQYF
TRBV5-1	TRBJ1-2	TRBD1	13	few	TGCGCCAGCAGCAACGGACAGGGTAGTGGCTACACCTTC	CASSNGQGSGYTF
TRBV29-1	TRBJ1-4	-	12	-	TGCAGCGTCGGGGGGGCAGAAGAAAAACTGTTTTTT	CSVGGAEEKLFF
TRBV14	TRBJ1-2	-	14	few	TGTGCCAGCAGCCAACAGTACGGCGGAGCCGGCTACACCTTC	CASSQQYGGAGYTF
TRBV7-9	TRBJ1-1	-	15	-	TGTGCCAGCAGGGGTGGAGGGTTCATGAACACTGAAGCTTTCTTT	CASRGGGFMNTEAFF
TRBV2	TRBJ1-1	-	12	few	TGTGCCAGCAGTGTCCAGAACACTGAAGCTTTCTTT	CASSVQNTEAFF
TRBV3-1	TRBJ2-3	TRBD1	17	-	TGTGCCAGCAGCCAAGATCGGACAGGGGGCGCAACAGATACGCAGTATTTT	CASSQDRTGGATDTQYF
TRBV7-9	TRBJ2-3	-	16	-	TGTGCCAGCAGCCCCTACAGGCTCGAGGGCACAGATACGCAGTATTTT	CASSPYRLEGTDTQYF
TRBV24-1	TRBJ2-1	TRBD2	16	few	TGTGCCACCAGTGACCCCAGCGGGAGGGGGTACAATGAGCAGTTCTTC	CATSDPSGRGYNEQFF
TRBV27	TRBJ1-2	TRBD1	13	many	TGTGCCAGCACAAGGGGGCACGGATCCGGCTACACCTTC	CASTRGHGSGYTF
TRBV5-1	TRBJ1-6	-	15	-	TGCGCCAGCAGCCCTGAAACGGGTACGAGCTCACCCCTCCACTTT	CASSPETGTSSPLHF
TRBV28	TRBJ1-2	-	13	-	TGTGCCAGCAGGAGTACAGGGATACATGGCTACACCTTC	CASRSTGIHGYTF
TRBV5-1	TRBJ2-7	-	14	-	TGCGCCAGCAGTGATCCTTCGCGAACCTACGAGCAGTACTTC	CASSDPSRTYEQYF
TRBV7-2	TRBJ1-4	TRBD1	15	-	TGTGCCAGCAGCAAGACAGGGCCAACTAATGAAAAACTGTTTTTT	CASSKTGPTNEKLFF
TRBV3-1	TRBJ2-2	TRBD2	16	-	TGTGCCAGCAGCCAAGCGGCCAGCGGGAGAACCGGGGAGCTGTTTTTT	CASSQAASGRTGELFF
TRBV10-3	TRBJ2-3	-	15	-	TGTGCCATCAGTAAGGCGACTTATAGCACAGATACGCAGTATTTT	CAISKATYSTDTQYF
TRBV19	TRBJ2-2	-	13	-	TGTGCCAGCCACTATCAGGTCAACGGGGAGCTGTTTTTT	CASHYQVNGELFF
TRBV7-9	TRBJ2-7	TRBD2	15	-	TGTGCCAGCAGCACCGCTAGCGGGAGCCTGAACGAGCAGTACTTC	CASSTASGSLNEQYF
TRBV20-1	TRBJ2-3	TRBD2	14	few	TGCAGTGCTAGAGCGGGGGGAAACACAGATACGCAGTATTTT	CSARAGGNTDTQYF
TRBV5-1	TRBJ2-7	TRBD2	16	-	TGCGCCAGCAGGGGAACGGGAGGAAGCCTATACAACGAGCAGTACTTC	CASRGTGGSLYNEQYF
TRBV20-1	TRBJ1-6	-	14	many	TGCAGTGCGTTCGGGACACCCGGGAATTCACCCCTCCACTTT	CSAFGTPGNSPLHF
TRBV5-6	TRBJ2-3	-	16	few	TGTGCCAGCAGCTTGACCTCGGACCGGGGCACAGATACGCAGTATTTT	CASSLTSDRGTDTQYF
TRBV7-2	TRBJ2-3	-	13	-	TGTGCCAGCAGCCGTCCAAGCACAGATACGCAGTATTTT	CASSRPSTDTQYF
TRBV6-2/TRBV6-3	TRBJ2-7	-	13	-	TGTGCCACCCGTTTGATGAGCGGCTACGAGCAGTACTTC	CATRLMSGYEQYF
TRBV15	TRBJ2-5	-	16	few	TGTGCCACCAGCAGAGATTACAGGACCTCGGAGGAGACCCAGTACTTC	CATSRDYRTSEETQYF
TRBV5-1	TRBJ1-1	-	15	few	TGCGCCAGCAGTCCCGGGACGGGGCGGGTCACTGAAGCTTTCTTT	CASSPGTGRVTEAFF
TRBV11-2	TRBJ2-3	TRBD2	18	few	TGTGCCAGCAGCTTAGATCCGGGACTAGCGGGATGGGGGGATACGCAGTATTTT	CASSLDPGLAGWGDTQYF
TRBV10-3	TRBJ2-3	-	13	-	TGTGCCATCAGTGAGTCCAATTTGGATACGCAGTATTTT	CAISESNLDTQYF
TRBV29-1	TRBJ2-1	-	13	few	TGCGCCCAACCTGGGCTAGGCCTCAATGAGCAGTTCTTC	CAQPGLGLNEQFF
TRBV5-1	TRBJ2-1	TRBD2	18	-	TGCGCCAGCAGCTCCCCCGGTGGGCGGGAGGGAGCTAGGGATGAGCAGTTCTTC	CASSSPGGREGARDEQFF
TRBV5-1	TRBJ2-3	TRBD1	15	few	TGCGCCAGCAGCTTGTTTGACAGGGGAACAGATACGCAGTATTTT	CASSLFDRGTDTQYF
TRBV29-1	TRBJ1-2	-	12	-	TGCAGCGTTGATTCGGTTAACTATGGCTACACCTTC	CSVDSVNYGYTF
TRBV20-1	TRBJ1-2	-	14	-	TGCAGTGCTAGAGATGGAGCCACAAACTATGGCTACACCTTC	CSARDGATNYGYTF
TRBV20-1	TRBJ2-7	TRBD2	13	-	TGCAGTGCTACCCGGGGGACTAGAGACGAGCAGTACTTC	CSATRGTRDEQYF
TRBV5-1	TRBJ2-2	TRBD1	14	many	TGCGCCAGCAGCTCGACAGGGAGCACCGGGGAGCTGTTTTTT	CASSSTGSTGELFF
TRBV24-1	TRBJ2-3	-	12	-	TGTGCCACCAGTGCCCTACGGGGGCCGCAGTATTTT	CATSALRGPQYF
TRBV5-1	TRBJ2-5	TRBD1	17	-	TGCGCCAGCAGCTTGGGGGGTTTCCCGACAGGGACAGAGACCCAGTACTTC	CASSLGGFPTGTETQYF
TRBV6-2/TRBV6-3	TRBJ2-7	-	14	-	TGTGCCAGCAGTCGGGCCCCGGGCCCCTACGAGCAGTACTTC	CASSRAPGPYEQYF
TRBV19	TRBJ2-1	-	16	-	TGTGCCAGTAGGACCACAGCGGGTAGCTCCTACAATGAGCAGTTCTTC	CASRTTAGSSYNEQFF
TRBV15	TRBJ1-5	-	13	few	TGTGCCACCAGCAGAGATCAGAGGCAGCCCCAGCATTTT	CATSRDQRQPQHF
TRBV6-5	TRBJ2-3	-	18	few	TGTGCCAGCAGTTACTCGAGGCCCCAGAGGGGTAGCACAGATACGCAGTATTTT	CASSYSRPQRGSTDTQYF
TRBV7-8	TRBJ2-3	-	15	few	TGTGCCAGCAGAATTGACCGGGTCGTAGGCGGTACGCAGTATTTT	CASRIDRVVGGTQYF
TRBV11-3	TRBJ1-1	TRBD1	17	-	TGTGCCAGCAGCCTCTACGGGACAGGGGCATTCGGCACTGAAGCTTTCTTT	CASSLYGTGAFGTEAFF
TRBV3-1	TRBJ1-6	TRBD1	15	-	TGTGCCTGCAGCCAAGTTACAGGGGATAATTCACCCCTCCACTTT	CACSQVTGDNSPLHF